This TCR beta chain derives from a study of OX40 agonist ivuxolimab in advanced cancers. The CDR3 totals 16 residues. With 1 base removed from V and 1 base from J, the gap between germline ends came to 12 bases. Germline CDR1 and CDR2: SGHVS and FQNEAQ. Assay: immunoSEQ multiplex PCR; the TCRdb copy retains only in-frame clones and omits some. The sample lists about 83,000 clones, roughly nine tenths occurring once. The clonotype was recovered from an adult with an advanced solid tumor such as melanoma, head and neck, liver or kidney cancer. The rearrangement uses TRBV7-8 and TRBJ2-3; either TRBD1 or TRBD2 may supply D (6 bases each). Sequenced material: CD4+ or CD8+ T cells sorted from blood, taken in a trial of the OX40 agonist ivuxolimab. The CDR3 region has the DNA TGTGCCAGCAGCTTAGGGGCAGGGGAGGGCACAGATACGCAGTATTTT. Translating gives CASSLGAGEGTDTQYF. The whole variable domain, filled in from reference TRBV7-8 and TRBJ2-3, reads GAGVSQSPRYKVAKRGQDVALRCDPISGHVSLFWYQQALGQGPEFLTYFQNEAQLDKSGLPSDRFFAERPEGSVSTLKIQRTQQEDSAVYLCASSLGAGEGTDTQYFGPGTRLTVL.